This T cell receptor (beta chain) was recovered during a study of blood T cell repertoires in COVID-19. Study overall: PBMCs, B-cell-depleted T cells, or T cells provided the cDNA or gDNA that made up the material.

As originally analysed: By means of reference gene primer amplification, nucleated cell counts were estimated. Clones were sequenced by immunoSEQ multiplex PCR, and TCRdb holds only the in-frame ones, with some missing. V and J calls and clone size come straight from that table; D and trimming were deduced from the DNA. The top ten clones hold approximately 5% of a sample with approximately 400,000 clones, roughly 80% of them seen once. Enrolled through a virtual design, the participants were between roughly 18 and 95 years of age and came from some 26 US areas. Membership in each cohort depended on participant-reported clinical history. CDR1 is SGDLS and CDR2 is YYNGEE in the germline V gene. CDR3 length equals 15 residues. V was cut by 3 bases and J by 0 bases, with 12 bases left in between.

The clonotype comes from a woman aged 45 to 65 who had recovered from COVID-19. This sequence joins TRBV9 and TRBJ1-2, with D unclear. Sequencing was performed on PBMCs or T cells enriched from blood (not recorded which). Here the CDR3 reads CASSASWAANYGYTF. The DNA for the CDR3 is TGTGCCAGCAGCGCTAGCTGGGCAGCTAACTATGGCTACACCTTC. Looking up the rest from reference TRBV9 and TRBJ1-2 gives the full variable domain: DSGVTQTPKHLITATGQRVTLRCSPRSGDLSVYWYQQSLDQGLQFLIQYYNGEERAKGNILERFSAQQFPDLHSELNLSSLELGDSALYFCASSASWAANYGYTFGSGTRLTVV.